What follows describes a single T cell receptor (beta chain). Trimming took off 7 bases at V and 5 bases at J, with 17 bases between the two ends. Looked up from germline, CDR1 is MDHEN and CDR2 is SYDVKM. This CDR3 is built from 14 residues. The sample is drawn from a study of technical replicates of blood from several donors. Sequencing used immunoSEQ multiplex PCR; TCRdb keeps in-frame clones, though not all of them. The table shows approximately 88,000 clones, with approximately 94% occurring only once. This sequence joins TRBV28 and TRBJ2-5; the D gene is possibly TRBD2 (6 bases). The source of this sequence is a human donor in good health. Sequencing used T cells isolated from PBMCs. The CDR3 sequence: CASTNIGRSETQYF. The DNA for the CDR3 is TGTGCCAGCACCAATATTGGGAGGTCGGAGACCCAGTACTTC.